The T cell receptor (beta chain) under discussion was sequenced for a study of OX40 agonist ivuxolimab in advanced cancers. Study information: Therapy given before enrollment (anti-PD-1, anti-PD-L1 or anti-CTLA-4) was allowed, and 40% to 45% had some.

V was pared by 4 bases and J by 2 bases, with 5 bases between. This CDR3 has 12 amino acids. Germline assignment: CDR1 MDHEN and CDR2 SYDVKM. Measured with immunoSEQ multiplex PCR; TCRdb has only the in-frame clones, and not every one. In the table there are 80,000 to 95,000 clones, approximately 91% of which are singletons. The sequencing here drew on CD4+ or CD8+ T cells sorted from blood, taken in a trial of the OX40 agonist ivuxolimab. The TCR originated in an adult with an advanced solid tumor such as melanoma, head and neck, liver or kidney cancer. The chain employs TRBV28 and TRBJ2-5; possibly TRBD1 or TRBD2 for D (5 bases each). Here the CDR3 reads CASSWGQETQYF. The CDR3 region has the DNA TGTGCCAGCAGTTGGGGGCAAGAGACCCAGTACTTC.